This TCR beta chain was obtained from a study of T-cell memory formation after mild COVID-19. Points from the study as a whole: Clones which contracted sat mainly in CM and EM if CD4+, and in EMRA if CD8+.

This clonotype was seen only a few times. Its antigen is as yet unknown. TCRdb recomputed calls from the 5' RACE reads with MiXCR, one row per CDR3 protein. The repertoire holds roughly 260,000 distinct CDR3 sequences, with roughly 15% as singletons. The sequenced material came from PBMCs or a T cell subset sorted from them (not recorded which). The sequence was collected from a man aged 18-30 years who had mild COVID-19 (a few samples of this study predate the infection). Cell type and time point are not known.

CDR3 DNA: TGCGCCAGCAGCCAAGGATGGGTGAGCTCTGGGGCCAACGTCCTGACTTTC. This translates into CASSQGWVSSGANVLTF. J is TRBJ2-6 and V is TRBV4-3; D unresolved. Germline V lookup: CDR1 LGHNA, CDR2 YSLEER. This CDR3 region has 17 residues. V lost 1 base, J lost 0 bases, and 10 bases lay in between.